The table lists the clone carrying this T cell receptor beta chain with a few counts. The antigen is undetermined. The entry originates in a study of T cell repertoires in cytomegalovirus infection. As for the study in general: It can be stated that public TCR beta signatures indicated CMV infection as well as a matching HLA type. Findings and limits, study-wide: Clonotypes of TCR beta that were HLA-C-restricted and CMV-specific dominated the ex vivo response.

Each CDR3 protein gets one entry after TCRdb re-called the reads with MiXCR. The sample lists around 750,000 distinct CDR3 sequences; approximately 32% were seen once. This clonotype was obtained from a human donor in good health (CMV status not recorded). Some clones in this sample may be carry-over from other donors' samples. Sequencing was performed on cultured CD8+ T cells from PBMCs, taken from culture after CMV antigen stimulation.

CDR3 amino acids: CASSLGQRPYNEQFF. The CDR3 nucleotides read TGTGCCAGCAGCTTAGGTCAGAGGCCCTACAATGAGCAGTTCTTC. The chain combines TRBV7-9 with TRBJ2-1; D ambiguous. V shed 1 base and J shed 2 bases, with 9 bases lying between them. This CDR3 comprises 15 residues. Germline CDR1 reads SEHNR; CDR2 reads FQNEAQ (reference sequence).